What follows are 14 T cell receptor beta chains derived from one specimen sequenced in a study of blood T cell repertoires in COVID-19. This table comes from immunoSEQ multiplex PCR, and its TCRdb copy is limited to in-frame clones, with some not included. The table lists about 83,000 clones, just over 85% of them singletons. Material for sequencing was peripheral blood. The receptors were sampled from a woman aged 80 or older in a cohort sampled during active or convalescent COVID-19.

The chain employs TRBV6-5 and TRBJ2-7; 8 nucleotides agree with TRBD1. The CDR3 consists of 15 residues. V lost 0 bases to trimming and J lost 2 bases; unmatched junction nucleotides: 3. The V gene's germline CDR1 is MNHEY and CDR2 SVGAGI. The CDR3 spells CASSYSGRGPYEQYF. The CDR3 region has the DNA TGTGCCAGCAGTTACTCCGGCAGGGGGCCCTACGAGCAGTACTTC.

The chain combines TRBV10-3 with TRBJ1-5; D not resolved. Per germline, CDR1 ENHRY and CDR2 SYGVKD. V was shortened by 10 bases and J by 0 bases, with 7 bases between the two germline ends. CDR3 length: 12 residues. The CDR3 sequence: CATAGSNQPQHF. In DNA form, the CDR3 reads TGTGCCACCGCGGGTAGCAATCAGCCCCAGCATTTT.

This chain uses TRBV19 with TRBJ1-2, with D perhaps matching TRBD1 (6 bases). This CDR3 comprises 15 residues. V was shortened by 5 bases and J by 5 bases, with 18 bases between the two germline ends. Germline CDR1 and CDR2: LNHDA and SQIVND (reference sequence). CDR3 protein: CASSPTGIGGYGYTF. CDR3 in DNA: TGTGCCAGTAGTCCAACAGGGATCGGCGGATATGGCTACACCTTC.

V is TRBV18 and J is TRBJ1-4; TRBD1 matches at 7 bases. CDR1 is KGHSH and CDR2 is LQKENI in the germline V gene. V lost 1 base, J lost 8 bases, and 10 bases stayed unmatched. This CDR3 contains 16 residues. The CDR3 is CASSPREGGTSEKLFF. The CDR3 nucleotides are TGTGCCAGCTCACCACGGGAAGGGGGCACGTCCGAAAAACTGTTTTTT. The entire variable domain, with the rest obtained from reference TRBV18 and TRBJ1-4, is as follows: NAGVMQNPRHLVRRRGQEARLRCSPMKGHSHVYWYRQLPEEGLKFMVYLQKENIIDESGMPKERFSAEFPKEGPSILRIQQVVRGDSAAYFCASSPREGGTSEKLFFGSGTQLSVL.

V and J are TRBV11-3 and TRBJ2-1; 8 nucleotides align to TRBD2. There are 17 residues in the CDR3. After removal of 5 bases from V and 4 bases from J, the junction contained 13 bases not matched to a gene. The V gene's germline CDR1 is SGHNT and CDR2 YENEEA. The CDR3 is CASSPGKPGLVYNEQFF. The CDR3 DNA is TGTGCCAGCAGCCCAGGCAAGCCGGGACTAGTATACAATGAGCAGTTCTTC.

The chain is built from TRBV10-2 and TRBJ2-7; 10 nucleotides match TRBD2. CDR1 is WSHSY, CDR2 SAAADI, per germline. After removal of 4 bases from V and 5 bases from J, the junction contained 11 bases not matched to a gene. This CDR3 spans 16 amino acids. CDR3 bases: TGCGCCAGCAGTGGAACTAGCGGGAAGGTGAGGAACGAGCAGTACTTC. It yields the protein CASSGTSGKVRNEQYF.

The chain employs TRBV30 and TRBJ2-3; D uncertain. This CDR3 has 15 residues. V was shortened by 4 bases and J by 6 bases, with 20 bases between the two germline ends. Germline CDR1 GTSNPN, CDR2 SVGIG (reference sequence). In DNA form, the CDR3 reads TGTGCCTGGATCCCTAGGTTGACTCTCCGGGATACGCAGTATTTT. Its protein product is CAWIPRLTLRDTQYF.

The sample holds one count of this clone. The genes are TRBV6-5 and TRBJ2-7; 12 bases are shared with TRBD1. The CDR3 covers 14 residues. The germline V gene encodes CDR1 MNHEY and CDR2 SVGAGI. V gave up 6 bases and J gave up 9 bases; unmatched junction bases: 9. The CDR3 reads CASSVTGTGGVQYV. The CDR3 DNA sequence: TGTGCCAGCAGCGTTACCGGGACAGGGGGCGTGCAGTACGTC.

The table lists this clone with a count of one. CDR3 bases: TGTGCCAGTAGTATCGGGGACACCGTGGGGCCCCAGCATTTT. Residues: CASSIGDTVGPQHF. This sequence joins TRBV19 and TRBJ1-5; tentatively, D is TRBD1 (6 bases). The germline V gene has CDR1 LNHDA and CDR2 SQIVND (reference sequence). V was clipped by 3 bases and J by 9 bases, with 15 bases between them. This CDR3 spans 14 amino acids.

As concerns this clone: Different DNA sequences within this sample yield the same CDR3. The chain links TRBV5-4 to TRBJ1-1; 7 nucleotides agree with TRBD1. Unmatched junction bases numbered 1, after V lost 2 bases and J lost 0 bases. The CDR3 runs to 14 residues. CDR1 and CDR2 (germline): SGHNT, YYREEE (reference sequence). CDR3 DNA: TGTGCCAGCAGCTTACAGGGGATGAACACTGAAGCTTTCTTT. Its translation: CASSLQGMNTEAFF. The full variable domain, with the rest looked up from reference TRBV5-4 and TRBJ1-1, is ETGVTQSPTHLIKTRGQQVTLRCSSQSGHNTVSWYQQALGQGPQFIFQYYREEENGRGNFPPRFSGLQFPNYSSELNVNALELDDSALYLCASSLQGMNTEAFFGQGTRLTVV.

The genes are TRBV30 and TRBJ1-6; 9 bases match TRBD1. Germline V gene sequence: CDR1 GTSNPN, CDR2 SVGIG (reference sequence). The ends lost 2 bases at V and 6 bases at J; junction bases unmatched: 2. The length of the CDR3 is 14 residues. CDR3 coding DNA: TGTGCCTGGAGTCGGGACAGGGTTAATTCACCCCTCCACTTT. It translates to CAWSRDRVNSPLHF.

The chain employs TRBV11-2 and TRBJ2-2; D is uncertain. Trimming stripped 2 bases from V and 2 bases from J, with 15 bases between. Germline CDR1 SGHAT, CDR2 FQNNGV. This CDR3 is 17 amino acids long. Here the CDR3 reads CASSLSRLSENTGELFF. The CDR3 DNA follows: TGTGCCAGCAGCTTAAGCAGATTGAGCGAAAACACCGGGGAGCTGTTTTTT.

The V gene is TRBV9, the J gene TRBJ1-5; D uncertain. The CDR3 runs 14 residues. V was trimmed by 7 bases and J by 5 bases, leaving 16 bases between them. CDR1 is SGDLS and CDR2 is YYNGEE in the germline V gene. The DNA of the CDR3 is TGTGCCAGCGGAAGAACGGGAAATTATCAGCCCCAGCATTTT. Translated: CASGRTGNYQPQHF.

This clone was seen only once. The CDR3 DNA sequence: TGTGCCAGCAGTTTAAGGGTCCCCAGGGGATCGTATGGCTACACCTTC. Residues: CASSLRVPRGSYGYTF. The V gene is TRBV27, the J gene TRBJ1-2; a possible D gene is TRBD1 (6 bases). With 2 bases removed from V and 5 bases from J, the gap between germline ends came to 18 bases. This CDR3 has 16 residues. CDR1 is MNHEY, CDR2 SMNVEV, per germline (reference sequence).